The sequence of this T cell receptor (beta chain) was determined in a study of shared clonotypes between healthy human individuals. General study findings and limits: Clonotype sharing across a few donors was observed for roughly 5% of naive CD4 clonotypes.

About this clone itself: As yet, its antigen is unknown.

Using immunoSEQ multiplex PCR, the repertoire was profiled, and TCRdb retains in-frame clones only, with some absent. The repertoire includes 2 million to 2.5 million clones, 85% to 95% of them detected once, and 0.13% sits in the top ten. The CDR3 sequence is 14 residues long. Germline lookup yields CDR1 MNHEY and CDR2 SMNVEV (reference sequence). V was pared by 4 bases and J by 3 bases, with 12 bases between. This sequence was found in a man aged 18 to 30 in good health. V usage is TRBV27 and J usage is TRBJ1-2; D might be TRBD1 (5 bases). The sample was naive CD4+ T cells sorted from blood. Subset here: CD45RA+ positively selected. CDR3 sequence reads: CASSYPGRDYGYTF. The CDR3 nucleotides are TGTGCCAGCAGTTACCCCGGCAGGGACTATGGCTACACCTTC.